This is a list of T cell receptor beta chains from one sample in a study of CD8+ T cells in alopecia areata. Assay used: immunoSEQ multiplex PCR; TCRdb lists only in-frame clones, some missing. Of some 150,000 clones detected, approximately 52% appear once; the ten largest clones hold under 20%. Material: CD4+ T cells sorted from blood, obtained at week 56, from a patient treated with tofacitinib. All receptors come from a human donor with alopecia areata. CDR3s include the opening cysteine and the closing phenylalanine or tryptophan. D genes are given only for firm matches. Clone sizes are given selectively: once, few, many, or a class where the clone is expanded.

d_call	clone_size	v_call	j_call	cdr3_nt	cdr3_aa
TRBD1	.	TRBV9	TRBJ1-2	TGTGCCAGCAGCGTTCGCACAGGGGATGGCTACACCTTC	CASSVRTGDGYTF
.	.	TRBV30	TRBJ1-1	TGTGCCTGGAGTGTAAGAGGTTTCTACATGAACACTGAAGCTTTCTTT	CAWSVRGFYMNTEAFF
TRBD1	.	TRBV25-1	TRBJ2-7	TGTGCCAGCAGTGCCCGGGACAGCTACGAGCAGTACTTC	CASSARDSYEQYF
.	.	TRBV29-1	TRBJ2-1	TGCAGCGTTCTAACAGGGGGGGGTAATCCCTACAATGAGCAGTTCTTC	CSVLTGGGNPYNEQFF
.	.	TRBV25-1	TRBJ2-3	TGTGCCAGCGGCGAAACCGGGACACCGCAGTATTTT	CASGETGTPQYF
TRBD1	.	TRBV7-6	TRBJ2-1	TGTGCCAGCAGCTTACTTTCCGGACAGGGGATCAATGAGCAGTTCTTC	CASSLLSGQGINEQFF
TRBD2	.	TRBV4-2	TRBJ2-5	TGTGCCAGCAGCCAAGTCGCCTCCAAGGGCCCGGGAGCGGGGGGGCAAGAGACCCAGTACTTC	CASSQVASKGPGAGGQETQYF
TRBD1	.	TRBV5-6	TRBJ1-6	TGTGCCAGCAGCCCCCGGGACAGGGTTCGGAATTCACCCCTCCACTTT	CASSPRDRVRNSPLHF
.	once	TRBV7-3	TRBJ2-7	TGTGCCAGCAGCATCCTCTACGAGCAGTACTTC	CASSILYEQYF
.	.	TRBV14	TRBJ1-5	TGTGCCAGCAGCCAAGATAAGTGGGTTCGCAATCAGCCCCAGCATTTT	CASSQDKWVRNQPQHF
.	.	TRBV7-9	TRBJ1-1	TGTGCCAGCAGGCCCCAGGGGCGTACTGAAGCTTTCTTT	CASRPQGRTEAFF
TRBD1	few	TRBV5-1	TRBJ2-5	TGCGCCAGCAGCTTGGCTGTAGGGACAGCAGAGACCCAGTACTTC	CASSLAVGTAETQYF
.	.	TRBV4-1	TRBJ1-6	TGCGCCAGCAGCCAAGAAAACGCGGCAGCCAATTCACCCCTCCACTTT	CASSQENAAANSPLHF
.	few	TRBV6-1	TRBJ2-7	TGTGCCAGCAGTGGGGACAAGTATACCTACGAGCAGTACTTC	CASSGDKYTYEQYF
TRBD1	.	TRBV29-1	TRBJ1-2	TGCAGCGTAAAGACAGGGGAAATTGGCTACACCTTC	CSVKTGEIGYTF
.	.	TRBV7-9	TRBJ1-1	TGTGCCAGCAGCTCTAGAAATAAGAACACTGAAGCTTTCTTT	CASSSRNKNTEAFF
TRBD1	.	TRBV2	TRBJ1-2	TGTGCCAGCAGTTACGACAGGGAACCGTATGGCTACACCTTC	CASSYDREPYGYTF
TRBD1	.	TRBV4-2	TRBJ1-3	TGTGCCAGCAGCCAAGTAAGCCCCGTGGGGACAGGGTTCGGAAACACCATATATTTT	CASSQVSPVGTGFGNTIYF
.	.	TRBV5-6	TRBJ2-1	TGTGCCAGCAGCTCGATAAGCGGAAGCTCCTCCAATGAGCAGTTCTTC	CASSSISGSSSNEQFF
.	.	TRBV29-1	TRBJ1-3	TGCAGCGCCCGACAGGACGCTGGAAACACCATATATTTT	CSARQDAGNTIYF
.	once	TRBV30	TRBJ1-3	TGTGCCTGGAGTCGAAACACCATATATTTT	CAWSRNTIYF
.	.	TRBV7-6	TRBJ2-5	TGTGCCAGCAGCTCGCCTCGGGGTCGGGAGACCCAGTACTTC	CASSSPRGRETQYF
.	.	TRBV20-1	TRBJ2-5	TGCAGTGCTTACCAGGGGGAGACCCAGTACTTC	CSAYQGETQYF
.	.	TRBV2	TRBJ2-3	TGTGCCAGCAGTGTTTACACAGATACGCAGTATTTT	CASSVYTDTQYF
TRBD2	few	TRBV29-1	TRBJ2-3	TGCAGCGTTGAGATAGCGGGGGGAACAGATACGCAGTATTTT	CSVEIAGGTDTQYF
.	.	TRBV6-1	TRBJ2-5	TGTGCCAGCAGTGAAGGAACGCACCTCCCTCAATGGGGATTAGTAGAGACCCAGTACTTC	CASSEGTHLPQWGLVETQYF
.	few	TRBV29-1	TRBJ1-2	TGCAGCGCCATGACAGACACTAACTATGGCTACACCTTC	CSAMTDTNYGYTF
.	.	TRBV4-2	TRBJ1-5	TGTGCCAGCAGCCCGGTGGTACAGGGCAATCAGCCCCAGCATTTT	CASSPVVQGNQPQHF
.	few	TRBV30	TRBJ1-5	TGTGCCTGGAGTGTAATTGGGGGGGGCCAGCCCCAGCATTTT	CAWSVIGGGQPQHF
.	.	TRBV30	TRBJ1-6	TGTGCCTGGAGTAAACGGCACGGGGGCGCCAATAATTCACCCCTCCACTTT	CAWSKRHGGANNSPLHF
TRBD1	.	TRBV7-9	TRBJ1-6	TGTGCCAGCAGCTTAGATCCGGGACAGGGGAGAGGTTCACCCCTCCACTTT	CASSLDPGQGRGSPLHF
.	.	TRBV27	TRBJ2-2	TGTGCCAGCACAAAGGCAGGGGAGAGTCGGGAGCTGTTTTTT	CASTKAGESRELFF
TRBD2	few	TRBV18	TRBJ2-3	TGTGCCAGCTCACGCACTAGCGGGGCCTCAACAGATACGCAGTATTTT	CASSRTSGASTDTQYF